This TCR beta chain was retrieved from a study of T cells in Graves' hyperthyroidism and ophthalmopathy. General observations from the study: Clonotypes that were expanded in thyroid above 0.001 mostly appeared in blood too.

Regions amplified from RNA transcripts were the TCR beta CDR3 regions. With the HTBI primer set, the TCR CDR3 went through a first round of RT-PCR. TCRdb reanalysed the multiplex PCR reads using MiXCR and keeps one entry per CDR3 protein. In the table there are around 450,000 distinct CDR3 sequences, roughly an eighth of which are singletons. In the case of this clonotype: The antigen remains undetermined.

The diagnostic basis comprised clinical symptoms, serum thyroxine and TRAb, thyroid ultrasound and orbital computed tomography. Sequenced sample: blood. This receptor was identified in a woman under 30 with Graves' hyperthyroidism.

CDR3 residues: CASKLAFSYEQYF. Here the CDR3 DNA reads TGTGCCAGCAAACTAGCGTTCTCCTACGAGCAGTACTTC. The J gene is TRBJ2-7, the V gene TRBV27; 7 positions agree with TRBD2. Trimming cost V 7 bases and J 0 bases; bases outside gene matches: 3. The V gene's germline CDR1 is MNHEY and CDR2 SMNVEV (reference sequence). The CDR3 extends over 13 amino acids.